Listed below are T cell receptor beta chains from one sample, sequenced in a study of breast tumors, draining lymph nodes, adjacent tissues. TCRdb itself ran the multiplex PCR reads through MiXCR, one entry per CDR3 protein. The repertoire holds about 200,000 distinct CDR3 sequences, with around 33% as singletons. The sample taken for sequencing was axillary lymph node tissue. These TCRs come from a female donor with breast cancer. Some clones in this sample may be carry-over from other donors' samples. The CDR3 runs from the conserved cysteine through the conserved F or W. The D gene is left open where the match is weak. Only part of the rows carry a size: once, few, many, or a class if the clone is expanded.

J,D,size,V,DNA,CDR3
TRBJ2-5,TRBD1,many,TRBV9,TGTGCCAGCAGCGTGGGACAGGGGATCCAAGAGACCCAGTACTTC,CASSVGQGIQETQYF
TRBJ2-2,TRBD1,many,TRBV6-5,TGTGCCAGCAGTTCGACAGGGGCTGTCACCGGGGAGCTGTTTTTT,CASSSTGAVTGELFF
TRBJ2-3,TRBD2,.,TRBV6-5,TGTGCCAGCAGTCACTCGCGGACTAGCGGGGGAAATACGCAGTATTTT,CASSHSRTSGGNTQYF
TRBJ1-6,TRBD1,.,TRBV7-9,TGTGCCAGCAGCTTAAAGGGGACAGGGAGGAATTCACCCCTCCACTTT,CASSLKGTGRNSPLHF
TRBJ2-1,.,.,TRBV18,TGTGCCAGCTCACCCTTGGGGAATGAGCAGTTCTTC,CASSPLGNEQFF
TRBJ1-6,.,.,TRBV7-9,TGCGCCAGCAGCTCACAGGGCTACGGGGATTCACCCCTCCACTTT,CASSSQGYGDSPLHF
TRBJ1-5,.,many,TRBV5-8,TGTGCCAGCAGCTTGGGAGGGCACCCAGTAGCGGGGGAGCCCCAGCATTTT,CASSLGGHPVAGEPQHF
TRBJ2-3,.,few,TRBV11-2,TGTGCCAGCAGCTTAGAACGGGGTGTCACAGATACGCAGTATTTT,CASSLERGVTDTQYF
TRBJ2-2,TRBD2,.,TRBV5-4,TGTGCCAGCAGCCCTGGGCTAGCGGGAGTCACCGGGGAGCTGTTTTTT,CASSPGLAGVTGELFF
TRBJ2-2,.,few,TRBV9,TGTGCCAGCAGCGCTACTTACACCGGGGAGCTGTTTTTT,CASSATYTGELFF
TRBJ1-5,.,few,TRBV18,TGTACCAGCTCACCAGCCAAAAATCAGCCCCAGCATTTT,CTSSPAKNQPQHF
TRBJ2-3,.,many,TRBV5-5,TGTGCCAGCAGACCGACTACTACAGATACGCAGTATTTT,CASRPTTTDTQYF
TRBJ2-2,TRBD1,few,TRBV3-1,TGTGCCACCAGGGGGTCCACCGGGGAGCTGTTTTTT,CATRGSTGELFF
TRBJ1-2,TRBD1,many,TRBV18,TGTGCCAGCTCCTCCGGACAGGGGAATGGCTACACCTTC,CASSSGQGNGYTF
TRBJ1-2,.,many,TRBV5-6,TGTGCCAGCAACCGGGGGGGGATAGGCTATGGCTACACCTTC,CASNRGGIGYGYTF
TRBJ1-6,TRBD1,many,TRBV11-2,TGTGCCAGCAGCTTAGAGGGACAGGAAAATTCACCCCTCCACTTT,CASSLEGQENSPLHF
TRBJ2-5,TRBD2,many,TRBV9,TGTGCCAGCAGCGTAGGTCCTAGCGGGAGGGCCATCCAAGAGACCCAGTACTTC,CASSVGPSGRAIQETQYF
TRBJ2-3,.,.,TRBV6-1,TGTGCCACCGGTACAAGGGCGACCGGCACAGATACGCAGTATTTT,CATGTRATGTDTQYF
TRBJ1-1,.,few,TRBV7-9,TGTGCCAGCAGCTTAATGTGGGGGCGCGGACCTGAAGCTTTCTTT,CASSLMWGRGPEAFF